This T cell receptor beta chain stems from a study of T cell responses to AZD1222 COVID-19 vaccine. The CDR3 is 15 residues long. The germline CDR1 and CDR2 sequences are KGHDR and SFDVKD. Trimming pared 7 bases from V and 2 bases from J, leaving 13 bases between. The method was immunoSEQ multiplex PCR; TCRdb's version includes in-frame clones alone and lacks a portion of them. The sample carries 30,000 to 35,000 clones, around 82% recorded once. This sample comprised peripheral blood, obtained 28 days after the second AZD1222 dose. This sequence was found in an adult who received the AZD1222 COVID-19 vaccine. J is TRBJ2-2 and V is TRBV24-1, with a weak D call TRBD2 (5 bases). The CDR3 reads CATSQNGVNTGELFF. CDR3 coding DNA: TGTGCCACCAGCCAAAACGGGGTCAACACCGGGGAGCTGTTTTTT.